One sample yielded the 21 T cell receptor beta chains listed below, sequenced in a study of T-cell reconstitution after alpha-beta-depleted transplantation in children. A TCRbeta library incorporating unique molecular identifiers was prepared. TCRdb called the PCR reads again in MiXCR, with one record for every CDR3 protein. Here the sample spans approximately 98,000 distinct CDR3 sequences, about 6% being singletons. The sequencing used PBMCs, mostly from graft donor cells, collected 360 days after TCRalphabeta/CD19-depleted stem cell transplant. All receptors come from a male patient between 2 and 15 years old who had a stem cell transplant for acute lymphoblastic leukemia, so the T cells may come from the graft donor.

This clonotype was counted many times. This chain joins TRBV24-1 and TRBJ2-5, with D maybe TRBD1 (5 bases). The germline CDR1 and CDR2 sequences are KGHDR and SFDVKD. The CDR3 runs 13 residues. V dropped 4 bases and J dropped 3 bases, with 8 bases sitting between them. The CDR3 region has the DNA TGTGCCACCAGTGAGCCAGGGAAAGAGACCCAGTACTTC. Translating gives CATSEPGKETQYF.

This clonotype was counted at least ten times. This CDR3 is CAISRGTSGSYEQYF. CDR3 coding DNA: TGTGCCATCAGTCGCGGAACTAGCGGATCCTACGAGCAGTACTTC. The V call is TRBV10-3, the J call TRBJ2-7; 8 nucleotides match TRBD2. Per the germline V gene, CDR1 is ENHRY and CDR2 is SYGVKD. There are 15 residues in the CDR3. Germline trimming cut 5 bases from V and 1 base from J; bases unmatched to any gene: 7.

This clonotype was detected ten times or more. This chain uses TRBV10-1 with TRBJ2-2; D is possibly TRBD1 (6 bases). The CDR3 consists of 15 residues. Trimming shortened V by 2 bases and J by 0 bases, and 7 bases separated the two germline ends. Germline V gene data show CDR1 as WNHNN and CDR2 as SYGVQD (reference sequence). CDR3 in amino acids: CASSEEGANTGELFF. In nucleotides, the CDR3 is TGCGCCAGCAGTGAGGAGGGGGCGAACACCGGGGAGCTGTTTTTT.

This sequence joins TRBV29-1 and TRBJ1-1, with 9 nucleotides matching TRBD1. With V trimmed by 5 bases and J by 2 bases, 3 bases remained unmatched. The CDR3 covers 13 residues. Germline CDR1 reads SQVTM; CDR2 reads ANQGSEA. The CDR3 region is CSVYRGRNTEAFF. The CDR3 nucleotides read TGCAGCGTTTACAGGGGGCGCAACACTGAAGCTTTCTTT.

CDR3 nucleotides: TGTGCCAGCAGCTTAATAGGGCAGGTCTACGAGCAGTACTTC. This encodes CASSLIGQVYEQYF. The chain uses TRBV7-2 and TRBJ2-7; D ambiguous. The CDR3 extends over 14 amino acids. Germline V gene lookup returns CDR1 SGHTA and CDR2 FQGNSA. Trimming took off 2 bases at V and 3 bases at J, with 11 bases between the two ends. Full variable domain (remainder filled in from reference TRBV7-2 and TRBJ2-7): GAGVSQSPSNKVTEKGKDVELRCDPISGHTALYWYRQSLGQGLEFLIYFQGNSAPDKSGLPSDRFSAERTGGSVSTLTIQRTQQEDSAVYLCASSLIGQVYEQYFGPGTRLTVT.

This clonotype came up many times. This chain uses TRBV14 with TRBJ1-1; D gene ambiguous. V was trimmed by 0 bases and J by 5 bases, leaving 10 bases between them. This CDR3 has 14 residues. Germline V gene lookup returns CDR1 SGHDN and CDR2 FVKESK. The CDR3 is CASSQDPWGTEAFF. The CDR3 DNA is TGTGCCAGCAGCCAAGATCCATGGGGAACTGAAGCTTTCTTT.

The sample holds many counts of this clonotype. The chain has TRBV5-4 and TRBJ2-5, with D hard to call. The germline V gene has CDR1 SGHNT and CDR2 YYREEE (reference sequence). The CDR3 extends over 10 amino acids. The V gene lost 7 bases and the J gene lost 7 bases, with 8 bases spanning the gap. The CDR3 DNA reads TGTGCCAGCGTCGAGTGGACCCAGTACTTC. Protein: CASVEWTQYF.

This clonotype is medium-sized. This chain joins TRBV4-3 and TRBJ2-7; D remains ambiguous. Germline lookup yields CDR1 LGHNA and CDR2 YSLEER. V was trimmed by 0 bases and J by 0 bases, leaving 6 bases between them. This CDR3 region has 14 residues. The CDR3 loop is CASSQEPSSYEQYF. The CDR3 DNA reads TGCGCCAGCAGCCAAGAACCGAGCTCCTACGAGCAGTACTTC.

This clonotype was seen many times. The chain employs TRBV10-3 and TRBJ2-1, with 13 bases that match TRBD2. This CDR3 is 15 amino acids long. The trim removed 6 bases at V and 8 bases at J, leaving 7 bases unmatched. The V gene's germline CDR1 is ENHRY and CDR2 SYGVKD. The CDR3: CAISRTSGRPHEQFF. The CDR3 DNA reads as TGTGCCATCAGCCGGACTAGCGGGAGACCCCATGAGCAGTTCTTC.

This clonotype was observed many times. The chain couples TRBV12-3 or TRBV12-4 to TRBJ2-2; the D gene is possibly TRBD1 (5 bases). The CDR3 runs 13 residues. V was shortened by 11 bases and J by 1 base, with 11 bases between the two germline ends. CDR3 protein: CALKGQNTGELFF. The CDR3, as DNA: TGTGCCCTAAAGGGGCAGAACACCGGGGAGCTGTTTTTT.

This clonotype showed up just a few times. The V gene is TRBV18, the J gene TRBJ2-1, with 8 bases identical to TRBD2. V dropped 6 bases and J dropped 0; count of bases not matched to a gene: 7. Per the germline V gene, CDR1 is KGHSH and CDR2 is LQKENI. There are 16 residues in the CDR3. CDR3 loop: CASSPRGGFSYNEQFF. DNA for the CDR3: TGTGCCAGCTCTCCCCGGGGGGGATTCTCCTACAATGAGCAGTTCTTC.

This clonotype was seen repeatedly, ten times or more. The rearrangement uses TRBV7-9 and TRBJ2-1; 9 positions agree with TRBD2. Germline CDR1 is SEHNR and CDR2 is FQNEAQ (reference sequence). Germline trimming cut 3 bases from V and 6 bases from J; bases unmatched to any gene: 6. The CDR3 sequence is 15 residues long. The CDR3 is CASSFSSGKGNEQFF. The CDR3, as DNA: TGTGCCAGCAGCTTTTCTAGCGGGAAGGGCAATGAGCAGTTCTTC.

This clonotype was counted between two and nine times. CDR3 DNA sequence: TGTGCCTGGAGTAACCCAGATACGCAGTATTTT. Translated, it gives CAWSNPDTQYF. The genes are TRBV30 and TRBJ2-3; D is undetermined. The CDR3 consists of 11 residues. V lost 2 bases and J lost 4, with 4 bases in between. Per the germline V gene, CDR1 is GTSNPN and CDR2 is SVGIG (reference sequence).

This clonotype was seen ten or more times. The V gene is TRBV6-1, the J gene TRBJ2-5, with D possibly being TRBD1 or TRBD2 (6 bases each). The ends were cut back, 10 bases at V and 7 bases at J, with 13 bases in the middle. The CDR3 runs 11 residues. Germline V gene data show CDR1 as MNHNS and CDR2 as SASEGT. The CDR3: CATIQGGTQYF. In nucleotides, the CDR3 is TGTGCCACCATACAGGGAGGGACCCAGTACTTC.

This clonotype has only a few counts. The chain has TRBV13 and TRBJ1-5; a possible D gene is TRBD1 (5 bases). Germline CDR1 is PRHDT and CDR2 is FYEKMQ (reference sequence). The CDR3 runs to 14 residues. Trimming removed 0 bases from V and 6 bases from J, with 9 bases in between. The CDR3 loop is CASSLGGGGQPQHF. As DNA, the CDR3 is TGTGCCAGCAGCTTAGGGGGGGGTGGTCAGCCCCAGCATTTT.

The chain is built from TRBV5-8 and TRBJ2-1; 11 nucleotides agree with TRBD2. This CDR3 comprises 17 residues. Germline lookup yields CDR1 SGHTS and CDR2 YDEGEE. After removal of 5 bases from V and 0 bases from J, the junction contained 7 bases not matched to a gene. DNA of the CDR3: TGTGCCAGCAGTCAGGGACTAGCGGAGAGCTCCTACAATGAGCAGTTCTTC. It specifies CASSQGLAESSYNEQFF.

This clonotype appeared many times. This CDR3 reads CSVGALPGQGVNEQFF. CDR3 nucleotide sequence: TGCAGCGTTGGCGCCCTTCCGGGACAGGGGGTGAATGAGCAGTTCTTC. The chain couples TRBV29-1 to TRBJ2-1, with 11 bases lining up with TRBD1. Trimming cost V 4 bases and J 7 bases; bases outside gene matches: 12. The CDR3 extends over 16 amino acids. CDR1 is SQVTM and CDR2 is ANQGSEA in the germline V gene.

At least ten counts were recorded for this clonotype. The V call is TRBV27, the J call TRBJ2-7; a weak D match, TRBD1 (6 bases). CDR3 length: 12 residues. Looked up from germline, CDR1 is MNHEY and CDR2 is SMNVEV (reference sequence). Trimming pared 4 bases from V and 7 bases from J, leaving 11 bases between. The CDR3 sequence: CASSSGVEEQYF. The DNA of the CDR3 is TGTGCCAGCAGTTCAGGGGTGGAGGAGCAGTACTTC.

The table lists this clonotype with many counts. The gene calls are TRBV15 and TRBJ2-2, with 7 bases matching TRBD1. Unmatched junction bases numbered 5, after V lost 3 bases and J lost 7 bases. This CDR3 spans 14 amino acids. Looked up from germline, CDR1 is LNHNV and CDR2 is YYDKDF (reference sequence). The CDR3 coding sequence is TGTGCCACCAGCAGGACAGGGTTTGGCGGGGAGCTGTTTTTT. Translation: CATSRTGFGGELFF. Full variable domain (remainder filled in from reference TRBV15 and TRBJ2-2): DAMVIQNPRYQVTQFGKPVTLSCSQTLNHNVMYWYQQKSSQAPKLLFHYYDKDFNNEADTPDNFQSRRPNTSFCFLDIRSPGLGDTAMYLCATSRTGFGGELFFGEGSRLTVL.

Note on this clonotype: Given a much more abundant clone one base away, this may be a read error. The chain employs TRBV24-1 and TRBJ2-1; 9 bases match TRBD1. V trimming: 3 bases; J trimming: 9 bases; junction bases outside the gene matches: 5. This CDR3 is 14 amino acids long. Germline V gene data show CDR1 as KGHDR and CDR2 as SFDVKD. The CDR3 sequence: CATSDTTGGCEQFF. Here the CDR3 DNA reads TGTGCCACCAGTGATACCACAGGGGGCTGTGAGCAGTTCTTC.

The chain carries TRBV29-1 and TRBJ1-6; D is unclear. The CDR3 spans 12 residues. Per the germline V gene, CDR1 is SQVTM and CDR2 is ANQGSEA. V gave up 6 bases and J gave up 6 bases, with 9 bases separating them. CDR3 in amino acids: CSVQDGNSPLHF. DNA of the CDR3: TGCAGCGTGCAGGACGGTAATTCACCCCTCCACTTT.